Following are 4 T cell receptor beta chains from one sample sequenced in a study of immune evolution from preneoplasia to lung adenocarcinoma. Generated by immunoSEQ multiplex PCR, the TCRdb table keeps only in-frame clones and is missing some. The repertoire includes about 10,000 clones, around 83% of them detected once, and around 5% sits in the top ten. The sequencing input was FFPE minimally invasive lung adenocarcinoma tissue. The receptor source for this set is a person aged 70 to 85 with lung adenocarcinoma. Some clones in this sample may be carry-over from other donors' samples.

This clone was observed a few times. J is TRBJ2-4 and V is TRBV6-1; the D is unclear. Germline CDR1 is MNHNS and CDR2 is SASEGT. Trimming shortened V by 4 bases and J by 6 bases, and 16 bases separated the two germline ends. The CDR3 has 15 amino acids. The CDR3: CASSVDPGPINIQYF. CDR3 bases: TGTGCCAGCAGTGTCGACCCAGGCCCAATAAACATTCAGTACTTC.

This clone has a single count. The chain is built from TRBV30 and TRBJ1-2, with D maybe TRBD1 (5 bases). The V gene's germline CDR1 is GTSNPN and CDR2 SVGIG (reference sequence). Trimming stripped 8 bases from V and 8 bases from J, with 15 bases between. CDR3 size: 11 residues. CDR3 region: CARLRGEGYTF. CDR3 coding DNA: TGTGCCCGCCTTCGGGGGGAGGGCTACACCTTC.

The chain carries TRBV30 and TRBJ2-4; 7 bases agree with TRBD2. Germline V gene sequence: CDR1 GTSNPN, CDR2 SVGIG (reference sequence). Trimming removed 4 bases from V and 5 bases from J; junction bases left unmatched: 8. The CDR3 spans 14 residues. Here the CDR3 reads CAWTHGGSQNIQYF. The DNA for the CDR3 is TGTGCCTGGACCCACGGGGGGAGCCAAAACATTCAGTACTTC.

The rearrangement joins TRBV7-2 to TRBJ2-5; 8 bases fit TRBD2. The end of the DNA is better explained by TRBJ2-7, so the J call may be wrong. Germline V gene lookup returns CDR1 SGHTA and CDR2 FQGNSA. There are 16 residues in the CDR3. The CDR3 here is CASSFLASGFSYEQYF. The CDR3 DNA follows: TGTGCCAGCAGCTTCCTTGCTAGCGGGTTTTCCTACGAGCAGTACTTC.